This T cell receptor beta chain was captured by sequencing in a study of cytomegalovirus exposure and HLA in healthy donors. Study-wide results and limits: The study listed roughly 160 cytomegalovirus-associated TCR beta chains. About 87% or about 30% of the time was how often most TCR beta V segments were productive, according to an earlier analysis.

A remark on this clone: Its matching antigen is unknown.

CDR1 and CDR2 (germline): SGHRS, YFSETQ. This CDR3 has 14 amino acids. The germline V and J ends were trimmed by 4 bases and 4 bases, with 14 bases remaining between them. The PCR ran on 60 Vbeta and 13 Jbeta primers. Produced via immunoSEQ multiplex PCR; TCRdb's table is partial and in-frame only. The data hold 150,000 to 200,000 clones, with roughly 75% observed a single time. What was sequenced was PBMCs. V usage is TRBV5-1 and J usage is TRBJ1-1; a possible D gene is TRBD1 (5 bases). The sequence derives from a woman aged 40 to 50 in good health and CMV-seropositive. Written as DNA, the CDR3 is TGCGCCAGCAGCCCCTTGGGGGGAAGCACTGAAGCTTTCTTT. Translated: CASSPLGGSTEAFF.